The 30 T cell receptor beta chains below were found in one sample sequenced in a study of CD8+CD57+ T cells in acquired aplastic anemia. Profiling that covered TCR beta VDJ and CDR3 relied on genomic DNA as its template. TCRdb re-analysed the reads in MiXCR, keeping a single row per CDR3 protein. Of about 220,000 distinct CDR3 sequences listed, 30% to 40% were seen once; the top ten hold 1% to 1.3%. Specimen: sorted CD4+, CD8+, or CD8+CD57+ T cells (not recorded which) from PBMCs. Receptor source: a human donor in good health, serving as a control.

V usage is TRBV19 and J usage is TRBJ2-7; the match to TRBD1 covers 9 bases. The germline gives CDR1 LNHDA, CDR2 SQIVND (reference sequence). J was trimmed by 2 bases and V by 9 bases; bases with no gene match: 5. The CDR3 has 13 residues. CDR3 sequence (DNA): TGTGCCAGACCGGGACAGGGAGCCTACGAGCAGTACTTC. Amino acid sequence: CARPGQGAYEQYF.

In the case of this clonotype: A much larger clone differs from this one at a single base, so this may be a read error. This rearrangement joins TRBV20-1 to TRBJ2-5, with TRBD2 matching over 13 bases. CDR1 and CDR2 (germline): DFQATT, SNEGSKA (reference sequence). Unmatched junction bases numbered 5, after V lost 6 bases and J lost 4 bases. The CDR3 is 14 amino acids. CDR3 nucleotides: TGCAGTGCAAAACTAGCGGGGGGGCCAGAGACCCAGTACTTC. It encodes CSAKLAGGPETQYF.

This clonotype was counted ten times or more. The chain has TRBV2 and TRBJ1-2, with D uncertain. CDR1 is SNHLY and CDR2 is FYNNEI in the germline V gene. The CDR3 runs 13 residues. Trimming pared 7 bases from V and 7 bases from J, leaving 16 bases between. Here the CDR3 reads CASTREVGFGYTF. In nucleotides, the CDR3 is TGTGCCAGCACCCGCGAAGTGGGGTTTGGCTACACCTTC.

This rearrangement joins TRBV5-1 to TRBJ1-4; 8 nucleotides align to TRBD1. The germline V gene encodes CDR1 SGHRS and CDR2 YFSETQ. This CDR3 has 15 residues. J gave up 8 bases and V 4 bases, and 10 bases lay outside the gene matches. The CDR3 sequence is CASSLRTGTEEKLFF. The CDR3, as DNA: TGCGCCAGCAGCCTGAGGACAGGGACGGAAGAAAAACTGTTTTTT. The full variable domain, rest sourced from reference TRBV5-1 and TRBJ1-4, is KAGVTQTPRYLIKTRGQQVTLSCSPISGHRSVSWYQQTPGQGLQFLFEYFSETQRNKGNFPGRFSGRQFSNSRSEMNVSTLELGDSALYLCASSLRTGTEEKLFFGSGTQLSVL.

Details on this clonotype: Being one base from a much bigger clone, this may be a read error. The CDR3 protein is CASNYYRTSGYTF. CDR3 coding DNA: TGTGCCAGCAATTACTACAGAACTAGTGGCTACACCTTC. This sequence joins TRBV6-5 and TRBJ1-2; D ambiguous. The CDR3 runs 13 residues. Germline V gene data show CDR1 as MNHEY and CDR2 as SVGAGI.

This clonotype was counted between two and nine times. The chain combines TRBV6-1 with TRBJ2-1, with TRBD1 matching 11 bases. The CDR3 is 15 amino acids. Germline V gene lookup returns CDR1 MNHNS and CDR2 SASEGT. J lost 8 bases, V lost 6 bases, and 9 bases had no gene match. The CDR3 nucleotides are TGTGCCAGCAGGAGGGGGGACAGGGGGAGCCATGAGCAGTTCTTC. Its translation is CASRRGDRGSHEQFF.

CDR3 in DNA: TGTGCCAGCAGTTTGGATCGGGGGGCCACATTTACCTACGAGCAGTACTTC. Translated: CASSLDRGATFTYEQYF. The genes are TRBV12-3 or TRBV12-4 and TRBJ2-7, with a possible D match to TRBD2 (7 bases). The CDR3 runs to 17 residues. V was clipped by 3 bases and J by 2 bases, with 20 bases between them.

The sample holds many counts of this clonotype. This sequence joins TRBV5-5 and TRBJ1-5, with D perhaps matching TRBD1 (5 bases). Germline CDR1 SGHKS, CDR2 YYEKEE (reference sequence). The CDR3 spans 15 residues. The V and J ends lost 4 bases and 1 base respectively, with 12 bases between them. This chain's CDR3 is CASSRRGESNQPQHF. CDR3 coding DNA: TGTGCCAGCAGCCGGCGAGGGGAAAGCAATCAGCCCCAGCATTTT.

In its sample, this clonotype was seen a few times. CDR3 bases: TGCGCCAGCAGACACGTCGGGACCGGGGCCACAGATACGCAGTATTTT. This encodes CASRHVGTGATDTQYF. The chain joins TRBV4-1 to TRBJ2-3, with D perhaps TRBD1 or TRBD2 (5 bases each). Germline values: CDR1 MGHRA, CDR2 YSYEKL. This CDR3 has 16 residues. The germline V and J ends were trimmed by 6 bases and 2 bases, with 18 bases remaining between them.

This clonotype has a single count. The chain has TRBV5-6 and TRBJ2-1, with 12 bases matching TRBD2. CDR3 length: 18 residues. The germline CDR1 and CDR2 sequences are SGHDT and YYEEEE. With 5 bases clipped from V and 0 bases from J, the junction kept 9 bases outside the gene matches. CDR3 nucleotide sequence: TGTGCCAGCAGTGAAGGGGCTAGCGGGAGGGCCTCCTACAATGAGCAGTTCTTC. Its translation: CASSEGASGRASYNEQFF.

A few counts support this clonotype. The V call is TRBV2, the J call TRBJ2-1; D might be TRBD2 (6 bases). The CDR3 runs to 13 residues. Germline assignment: CDR1 SNHLY and CDR2 FYNNEI. The ends were cut back, 10 bases at V and 5 bases at J, with 15 bases in the middle. The CDR3 DNA is TGTGCCATCTATAGCGGTGGAGACAATGAGCAGTTCTTC. Translation: CAIYSGGDNEQFF. The variable domain in full, with the rest retrieved from reference TRBV2 and TRBJ2-1, is EPEVTQTPSHQVTQMGQEVILRCVPISNHLYFYWYRQILGQKVEFLVSFYNNEISEKSEIFDDQFSVERPDGSNFTLKIRSTKLEDSAMYFCAIYSGGDNEQFFGPGTRLTVL.

The table lists this clonotype with a few counts. V usage is TRBV5-4 and J usage is TRBJ1-6; D uncertain. The CDR3 runs 14 residues. V was clipped by 0 bases and J by 5 bases, with 6 bases between them. Looked up from germline, CDR1 is SGHNT and CDR2 is YYREEE (reference sequence). CDR3 sequence: CASSLGLNNSPLHF. The DNA of the CDR3 is TGTGCCAGCAGCTTGGGACTTAATAATTCACCCCTCCACTTT. Full variable domain (remainder filled in from reference TRBV5-4 and TRBJ1-6): ETGVTQSPTHLIKTRGQQVTLRCSSQSGHNTVSWYQQALGQGPQFIFQYYREEENGRGNFPPRFSGLQFPNYSSELNVNALELDDSALYLCASSLGLNNSPLHFGNGTRLTVT.

This chain joins TRBV2 and TRBJ2-7; the D gene could be TRBD1 or TRBD2 (6 bases each). From germline, CDR1 is SNHLY and CDR2 FYNNEI. The V gene lost 5 bases and the J gene lost 9 bases, with 14 bases spanning the gap. The CDR3 is 12 residues long. The CDR3 protein is CASSFGGSGQYF. In DNA, the CDR3 is TGTGCCAGCAGTTTCGGGGGCTCCGGGCAGTACTTC.

This clonotype was found many times. V usage is TRBV11-2 and J usage is TRBJ2-7; perhaps D is TRBD1 or TRBD2 (6 bases each). Trimming removed 5 bases from V and 6 bases from J, with 17 bases in between. The CDR3 spans 14 residues. Per germline, CDR1 SGHAT and CDR2 FQNNGV. This CDR3 is CASSDSRGASEQYF. CDR3 DNA sequence: TGTGCCAGCAGCGATAGTAGGGGGGCGAGCGAGCAGTACTTC.

The V gene is TRBV29-1, the J gene TRBJ2-3, with D unclear. The CDR3 consists of 12 residues. The V end was cut by 2 bases, the J end by 5 bases, with 8 bases between. The V gene's germline CDR1 is SQVTM and CDR2 ANQGSEA. The CDR3: CSVEIVGDTQYF. DNA for the CDR3: TGCAGCGTTGAAATCGTCGGAGATACGCAGTATTTT.

The chain has TRBV18 and TRBJ1-6; D perhaps matches TRBD1 (6 bases). V lost 3 bases and J 9 bases, leaving 18 bases between the germline ends. The CDR3 is made up of 16 amino acids. The germline V gene encodes CDR1 KGHSH and CDR2 LQKENI. The CDR3 nucleotides are TGTGCCAGCTCACCGTACACCGGGGGCCAAAGTTCACCCCTCCACTTT. The encoded protein is CASSPYTGGQSSPLHF.

At least ten counts were recorded for this clonotype. The chain links TRBV12-5 to TRBJ2-7; D possibly matches TRBD1 or TRBD2 (5 bases each). This CDR3 has 16 residues. CDR1 and CDR2 (germline): LGHNT, FRNRAP. Trimming removed 0 bases from V and 7 bases from J, with 19 bases in between. The CDR3 protein is CASGLVLGAGTVEQYF. CDR3 sequence (DNA): TGTGCTAGTGGTTTGGTTTTAGGTGCAGGGACGGTAGAGCAGTACTTC.

This clonotype came up a few times. The chain couples TRBV18 to TRBJ1-2, with TRBD1 as a possible D gene (5 bases). Per the germline V gene, CDR1 is KGHSH and CDR2 is LQKENI. V was shortened by 5 bases and J by 3 bases, with 10 bases between the two germline ends. The length of the CDR3 is 13 residues. CDR3 sequence: CASSGTRDYGYTF. CDR3 bases: TGTGCCAGCTCAGGGACTAGGGACTATGGCTACACCTTC.

In its sample, this clonotype was seen many times. The junction differs from germline at one of its ends, possibly a read error. V usage is TRBV10-3 and J usage is TRBJ1-5; 7 nucleotides align to TRBD1. Germline loops: CDR1 ENHRY, CDR2 SYGVKD. The CDR3 runs to 15 residues. The CDR3 region has the DNA TGTGCCAGCAGTGAGGGGGCGTCGGGCAATCAGCCCCAGCATTTT. Translating it yields CASSEGASGNQPQHF.

Concerning this clonotype: A much larger clone lies one base from this, so it may be a read error. This rearrangement joins TRBV2 to TRBJ2-1; 10 nucleotides align to TRBD1. Germline V lookup: CDR1 SNHLY, CDR2 FYNNEI. J gave up 7 bases and V 8 bases, and 11 bases lay outside the gene matches. The CDR3 spans 15 residues. The CDR3 DNA is TGTGCCAGCCGAAGTCCCGGGACAGGGGTGAATGAGCAGTTCTTC. Translated: CASRSPGTGVNEQFF.

In the case of this clonotype: The CDR3 end shows no conserved phenylalanine or tryptophan, and so a read error is likely. This chain joins TRBV15 and TRBJ2-1, with 8 positions matching TRBD2. Germline V gives CDR1 LNHNV, CDR2 YYDKDF (reference sequence). Unmatched junction bases numbered 7, after V lost 5 bases and J lost 7 bases. CDR3 length equals 14 residues. The CDR3 sequence: CATSWVAGRNEQFL. The CDR3 DNA is TGTGCCACCAGCTGGGTAGCGGGGAGGAATGAGCAGTTCCTC.

This clonotype was seen repeatedly, ten times or more. The chain combines TRBV7-3 with TRBJ2-1; 13 bases are shared with TRBD2. The trim removed 5 bases at V and 5 bases at J, leaving 3 bases unmatched. Per the germline V gene, CDR1 is SGHTA and CDR2 is FQGTGA. The CDR3 extends over 15 amino acids. The CDR3, as DNA: TGTGCCAGCAGCGCCGGGACTAGCGGGGACAATGAGCAGTTCTTC. It encodes CASSAGTSGDNEQFF.

This chain uses TRBV19 with TRBJ2-1, with 8 bases identical to TRBD2. The CDR3 sequence is 16 residues long. With V trimmed by 2 bases and J by 5 bases, 8 bases remained unmatched. CDR1 and CDR2 (germline): LNHDA, SQIVND (reference sequence). Here the CDR3 DNA reads TGTGCCAGTAGTATACCCAGAGCGGGAGCTAACAATGAGCAGTTCTTC. Its translation is CASSIPRAGANNEQFF.

The V gene is TRBV12-3 or TRBV12-4, the J gene TRBJ2-5, with 8 bases lining up with TRBD1. This CDR3 contains 15 residues. V lost 6 bases to trimming and J lost 0 bases; unmatched junction nucleotides: 6. The CDR3 coding sequence is TGTGCCAGCAGCGTCGGGACAGGAAACCAAGAGACCCAGTACTTC. This sequence encodes CASSVGTGNQETQYF.

CDR3 amino acids: CASSREGSNEKLFF. CDR3 bases: TGCGCCAGCAGCAGGGAGGGGTCTAATGAAAAACTGTTTTTT. The chain has TRBV5-1 and TRBJ1-4; a possible D gene is TRBD1 (5 bases). The CDR3 totals 14 residues. Germline CDR1 reads SGHRS; CDR2 reads YFSETQ. V shed 4 bases and J shed 3 bases, with 10 bases lying between them.

This clonotype was seen only a few times. V and J are TRBV11-1 and TRBJ2-3; 7 positions match TRBD1. J lost 1 base, V lost 6 bases, and 19 bases had no gene match. Germline loops: CDR1 SGHAT, CDR2 FQDESV (reference sequence). The CDR3 is made up of 19 amino acids. The CDR3 DNA is TGTGCCAGCAGATTCCCCAGCACCGGGACAGTGGAGCGCACAGATACGCAGTATTTT. It translates to CASRFPSTGTVERTDTQYF.

This clonotype occurred a few times. The genes are TRBV19 and TRBJ2-7; the match to TRBD2 covers 9 bases. Trimming at V came to 9 bases and at J to 0 bases, leaving 6 bases not matched to a gene. The germline V gene has CDR1 LNHDA and CDR2 SQIVND (reference sequence). CDR3 length: 14 residues. CDR3 loop: CASNSGGRSYEQYF. Here the CDR3 DNA reads TGTGCCAGCAATAGCGGGGGCCGCTCCTACGAGCAGTACTTC.

This clonotype was seen at least ten times. V and J are TRBV5-1 and TRBJ1-6; D is unresolved. Per germline, CDR1 SGHRS and CDR2 YFSETQ. V shed 1 base and J shed 12 bases, with 11 bases lying between them. The CDR3 is made up of 13 amino acids. CDR3 in amino acids: CASSLTSAQPLHF. CDR3 coding DNA: TGCGCCAGCAGCTTGACTTCGGCCCAACCCCTCCACTTT.

The chain couples TRBV10-1 to TRBJ2-7, with D possibly matching TRBD1 (6 bases). Germline CDR1 is WNHNN and CDR2 is SYGVQD (reference sequence). The CDR3 extends over 14 amino acids. V was pared by 8 bases and J by 6 bases, with 20 bases between. The CDR3 protein is CASSGQQLLGEQYF. As DNA, the CDR3 is TGCGCCAGCTCAGGACAGCAACTCCTAGGCGAGCAGTACTTC.

The rearrangement uses TRBV5-1 and TRBJ1-4; 10 bases agree with TRBD1. The CDR3 runs 17 residues. Unmatched junction bases numbered 11, after V lost 2 bases and J lost 7 bases. Germline CDR1 SGHRS, CDR2 YFSETQ. CDR3 coding DNA: TGCGCCAGCAGCTTCCGAAACCCTGGACAGGGGGGTGAAAAACTGTTTTTT. This codes for CASSFRNPGQGGEKLFF.